These T cell receptor beta chains were read from a single sample in a study of tumor-infiltrating lymphocytes in primary liver carcinoma. TCRdb redid the calling of the multiplex PCR reads with MiXCR, one entry per CDR3 protein. The data show about 320,000 distinct CDR3 sequences, 65% seen once. The sequencing sample was made of peripheral blood. The receptors were gathered from a middle-aged man with primary liver carcinoma and hepatitis B virus infection. Each CDR3 is given with its conserved first and last residue. A D gene is named only where the DNA matches it firmly. Clone sizes are given selectively: once, few, many, or a class where the clone is expanded.

clone size	J gene	V gene	D gene	CDR3 DNA	CDR3 protein
-	TRBJ2-2	TRBV4-1	TRBD2	TGCGCCAACAGCCAAGACCGACTAGCGGGAGAAACCGGGGAGCTGTTTTTT	CANSQDRLAGETGELFF
few	TRBJ2-1	TRBV5-5	-	TGTGCCAGCAGCTTGGGATACGGGACTTTCCTCAGCTCCTACAATGAGCAGTTCTTC	CASSLGYGTFLSSYNEQFF
many	TRBJ2-5	TRBV6-2/TRBV6-3	-	TGTGCCAGCAGACTCTGGATCCAAGAGACCCAGTACTTC	CASRLWIQETQYF
many	TRBJ2-1	TRBV6-5	TRBD2	TGTGCCAGCACGGCCGGAGTACTAGCGGGATCCTATGAGCAGTTCTTC	CASTAGVLAGSYEQFF
-	TRBJ1-2	TRBV30	-	TGTGCCTGGACCCGCGGTCAGGATTCTAACAATGGCTACACCTTC	CAWTRGQDSNNGYTF
once	TRBJ2-3	TRBV7-9	TRBD1	TGTGCCAGCAGTCGACCGGGACAGGGGACCACAGATACGCAGTATTTT	CASSRPGQGTTDTQYF
-	TRBJ1-1	TRBV7-9	TRBD1	TGTGCCAGCAGCCCCACCGACAGGGATACTGAAGCTTTCTTT	CASSPTDRDTEAFF
-	TRBJ2-4	TRBV9	TRBD1	TGTGTCAGCAGCGCGCCCGGGACAGGATCAAAAAACATTCAGTACTTC	CVSSAPGTGSKNIQYF
once	TRBJ2-2	TRBV29-1	-	TGCAGCGTTGTTTTTGTAGGGACGGCGATCACCGGGGAGCTGTTTTTT	CSVVFVGTAITGELFF
many	TRBJ2-7	TRBV4-1	TRBD2	TGCGCCAGCAGCCAAGAATTAGCGGGAGTCTACGAGCAGTACTTC	CASSQELAGVYEQYF
few	TRBJ2-1	TRBV5-6	TRBD2	TGTGCCAGCAGCTTGGTCGGGACTAGCGGGAGTATCTACAATGAGCAGTTCTTC	CASSLVGTSGSIYNEQFF
-	TRBJ1-4	TRBV28	-	TGTGCCAGCATCCTCCCCACCAGGGCCGAAGAAAAACTGTTTTTT	CASILPTRAEEKLFF
-	TRBJ1-4	TRBV10-3	TRBD1	TGTGCCATCAGTGAGTCAACCGGGACAGGGACTGAAAAACTGTTTTTT	CAISESTGTGTEKLFF
once	TRBJ2-7	TRBV29-1	TRBD1	TGCAGCGCCGGGACAGGGGATTCCTTGGAGCAGCACTTC	CSAGTGDSLEQHF
-	TRBJ1-2	TRBV5-1	-	TGCGCCAGCAGCTTGGATGGTCAGAACTATGGCTACACCTTC	CASSLDGQNYGYTF
-	TRBJ1-5	TRBV5-8	TRBD1	TGTGCCAGCAGCCGCAGGGGGGGCAACTATCAGCCCCAGCATTTT	CASSRRGGNYQPQHF
-	TRBJ1-2	TRBV6-5	-	TGCGCCAGCAGGTCGGACAGCGTTGGCTACACCTTC	CASRSDSVGYTF
many	TRBJ1-1	TRBV12-5	-	TGTGCTAGTGGTCTGACAGGAGGAAACACTGAAGCTTTCTTT	CASGLTGGNTEAFF
-	TRBJ2-1	TRBV10-3	-	TGTGCCCTCAGTGAGTCAGGCGACAGTACATCCTACAATGAGCGGTTCTTC	CALSESGDSTSYNERFF
many	TRBJ2-5	TRBV5-6	TRBD1	TGTGCCAGCAGCTTAGGACAGGGACGAACCCAGTACTTC	CASSLGQGRTQYF
-	TRBJ2-3	TRBV11-3	-	TGTGCCAGCAGCCCCAAGGGGCCACGGGGCACAGATACGCAGTTTTTT	CASSPKGPRGTDTQFF
-	TRBJ2-3	TRBV11-2	-	TGTGCCAGCGGCTTAGATCAGCTAAAGTATTTT	CASGLDQLKYF
-	TRBJ2-7	TRBV11-2	-	TGTGCCAGCAGCCTAACCGACGGAGCCTACGGGCAGTACTTC	CASSLTDGAYGQYF
-	TRBJ2-7	TRBV6-2/TRBV6-3	TRBD2	TGTGCCACCAGCATAATAGCGGGAGGCTCCTACGAGCAGTGCTTC	CATSIIAGGSYEQCF
-	TRBJ2-1	TRBV5-1	TRBD2	TGCGCCAGCAGCTTGGCACTAGCGGGAGTAGTCTACAATGAGCAGTTCTTC	CASSLALAGVVYNEQFF
-	TRBJ2-5	TRBV4-2	TRBD1	TGCGCCAGCAGCCAAATGGGACAGTTACAGGAGAACCAGTATTTC	CASSQMGQLQENQYF
many	TRBJ1-5	TRBV12-3/TRBV12-4	-	TGTGCCAGCAGTTTTGGAGGGAGCAATCAGCCCCAGCATTTT	CASSFGGSNQPQHF